A selection of T cell receptor beta chains follows, all from one sample in a study of blood T cell repertoires in COVID-19. The method was immunoSEQ multiplex PCR; TCRdb's version includes in-frame clones alone and lacks a portion of them. The sample lists 250,000 to 300,000 clones, 75% to 90% seen once, with 13% in the top ten. Specimen: peripheral blood. The receptors come from a woman aged 70-85 years with COVID-19, enrolled during active disease. Each CDR3 is given with its conserved first and last residue. D genes are given only for firm matches. Clone size is not always given. Where it is, it says once, few, many or a class for expanded clones.

>18|TRBJ2-2|few|TRBV4-1|.
TGCGCCAGCAGCCAAGATCGTAGACAAGGGGGTAGCACCGGGGAGCTGTTTTTT
CASSQDRRQGGSTGELFF
>13|TRBJ1-2|.|TRBV12-3/TRBV12-4|TRBD1
TGTGCCAGCAGCCTAGGACAGGGCTATGGCTACACCTTC
CASSLGQGYGYTF
>15|TRBJ2-3|.|TRBV2|TRBD1
TGTGCCAGCACCGACAGGGGAGGAGGCACAGATACGCAGTATTTT
CASTDRGGGTDTQYF
>15|TRBJ2-3|.|TRBV6-1|TRBD2
TGTGCCAGCAGTGAATATGGGGGGGGCACAGATACGCAGTATTTT
CASSEYGGGTDTQYF
>14|TRBJ2-7|.|TRBV5-1|TRBD2
TGCGCCAGCAGCTTGTCGCGGGGGGATTACGAGCAGTACTTC
CASSLSRGDYEQYF
>17|TRBJ1-2|.|TRBV9|.
TGTGCCAGCAGCGTCACTAGCGGGACCAATCCTAACTATGGCTACACCTTC
CASSVTSGTNPNYGYTF
>15|TRBJ1-2|few|TRBV5-1|TRBD1
TGCGCCAGCAGCTTCACAGGGGCTGAGAACTATGGCTACACCTTC
CASSFTGAENYGYTF
>13|TRBJ1-2|once|TRBV27|.
TGTGCCAGCAGTCCCGACAGATACTATGGCTACACCTTC
CASSPDRYYGYTF
>11|TRBJ1-1|.|TRBV20-1|.
TGCAGTGCTAGAGGCGAAACTGAAGCTTTCTTT
CSARGETEAFF
>14|TRBJ2-5|.|TRBV3-1/TRBV3-2|TRBD1
TGTGCCAGCAGCCAACTGGCCAGGGGGGAGACCCAGTACTTC
CASSQLARGETQYF
>14|TRBJ1-1|once|TRBV14|.
TGTGCCAGCAGCCAAGTAGGGGGAGGGACTGAAGCTTTCTTT
CASSQVGGGTEAFF
>14|TRBJ1-2|once|TRBV7-2|TRBD1
TGTGCCAGCAACAGACAGGGGGGATATCGAGGCTACACCTTC
CASNRQGGYRGYTF
>13|TRBJ1-1|.|TRBV25-1|.
TGTGCCAGCCGGAAAAAGAGGGACACTGAAGCTTTCTTT
CASRKKRDTEAFF
>15|TRBJ1-2|once|TRBV6-5|.
TGTGCCAGCAGTTACACCCGAGGGGGTAGCTATGGCTACACCTTC
CASSYTRGGSYGYTF
>15|TRBJ1-4|.|TRBV30|.
TGTGCCTGGGGCCCCAAGGGGAACTTAAATGAAAAACTGTTTTTT
CAWGPKGNLNEKLFF
>13|TRBJ2-5|.|TRBV23-1|TRBD2
TGCGCCAGCAGTACAAGCGGGGGACGGACCCAGTACTTC
CASSTSGGRTQYF
>14|TRBJ1-3|.|TRBV13|.
TGTGCCAGCAGCTCCCCGACAGTCGGAAACACCATATATTTT
CASSSPTVGNTIYF
>15|TRBJ1-4|.|TRBV19|.
TGTGCCAGTAGTATTTCGGGTGTAACTAATGAAAAACTGTTTTTT
CASSISGVTNEKLFF
>12|TRBJ1-1|.|TRBV30|TRBD1
TGTGCCTGGAGTACTAGACAGGGGAAAGCTTTCTTT
CAWSTRQGKAFF
>14|TRBJ2-1|.|TRBV9|.
TGTGCCAGCAGCGTAGCACAGGCATCCAATGAGCAGTTCTTC
CASSVAQASNEQFF
>12|TRBJ2-7|.|TRBV14|.
TGTGCCAGCAGCCCCGGAGACGGGGAGCAGTACTTC
CASSPGDGEQYF
>14|TRBJ1-2|.|TRBV27|TRBD1
TGTGCCAGCAGGACCCCGGGACAGGGGTTCGGCTACACCTTC
CASRTPGQGFGYTF
>13|TRBJ1-2|.|TRBV7-8|.
TGTGCCAGCAGCTCGGACTTTAACTATGGCTACACCTTC
CASSSDFNYGYTF
>12|TRBJ2-1|.|TRBV29-1|TRBD1
TGCAGCGTTGATGGGACAGTCAATGAGCAGTTCTTC
CSVDGTVNEQFF
>15|TRBJ2-7|once|TRBV6-5|TRBD1
TGTGCCAGCAGTTACTCGCGACAGGGGGCCTACGAGCAGTACTTC
CASSYSRQGAYEQYF
>15|TRBJ2-1|.|TRBV18|TRBD2
TGTGCCAGCTCGCGGATAGCGGGGGGGTACAATGAGCAGTTCTTC
CASSRIAGGYNEQFF
>11|TRBJ2-1|.|TRBV5-1|.
TGCGCCAGCAGCTTCCGGGTCGAGCAGTTCTTC
CASSFRVEQFF
>20|TRBJ2-6|.|TRBV12-5|TRBD1
TGTGCTAGTGGTTTGGTAAGGGACGACAGGGGGGAGTCTGGGGCCAACGTCCTGACTTTC
CASGLVRDDRGESGANVLTF